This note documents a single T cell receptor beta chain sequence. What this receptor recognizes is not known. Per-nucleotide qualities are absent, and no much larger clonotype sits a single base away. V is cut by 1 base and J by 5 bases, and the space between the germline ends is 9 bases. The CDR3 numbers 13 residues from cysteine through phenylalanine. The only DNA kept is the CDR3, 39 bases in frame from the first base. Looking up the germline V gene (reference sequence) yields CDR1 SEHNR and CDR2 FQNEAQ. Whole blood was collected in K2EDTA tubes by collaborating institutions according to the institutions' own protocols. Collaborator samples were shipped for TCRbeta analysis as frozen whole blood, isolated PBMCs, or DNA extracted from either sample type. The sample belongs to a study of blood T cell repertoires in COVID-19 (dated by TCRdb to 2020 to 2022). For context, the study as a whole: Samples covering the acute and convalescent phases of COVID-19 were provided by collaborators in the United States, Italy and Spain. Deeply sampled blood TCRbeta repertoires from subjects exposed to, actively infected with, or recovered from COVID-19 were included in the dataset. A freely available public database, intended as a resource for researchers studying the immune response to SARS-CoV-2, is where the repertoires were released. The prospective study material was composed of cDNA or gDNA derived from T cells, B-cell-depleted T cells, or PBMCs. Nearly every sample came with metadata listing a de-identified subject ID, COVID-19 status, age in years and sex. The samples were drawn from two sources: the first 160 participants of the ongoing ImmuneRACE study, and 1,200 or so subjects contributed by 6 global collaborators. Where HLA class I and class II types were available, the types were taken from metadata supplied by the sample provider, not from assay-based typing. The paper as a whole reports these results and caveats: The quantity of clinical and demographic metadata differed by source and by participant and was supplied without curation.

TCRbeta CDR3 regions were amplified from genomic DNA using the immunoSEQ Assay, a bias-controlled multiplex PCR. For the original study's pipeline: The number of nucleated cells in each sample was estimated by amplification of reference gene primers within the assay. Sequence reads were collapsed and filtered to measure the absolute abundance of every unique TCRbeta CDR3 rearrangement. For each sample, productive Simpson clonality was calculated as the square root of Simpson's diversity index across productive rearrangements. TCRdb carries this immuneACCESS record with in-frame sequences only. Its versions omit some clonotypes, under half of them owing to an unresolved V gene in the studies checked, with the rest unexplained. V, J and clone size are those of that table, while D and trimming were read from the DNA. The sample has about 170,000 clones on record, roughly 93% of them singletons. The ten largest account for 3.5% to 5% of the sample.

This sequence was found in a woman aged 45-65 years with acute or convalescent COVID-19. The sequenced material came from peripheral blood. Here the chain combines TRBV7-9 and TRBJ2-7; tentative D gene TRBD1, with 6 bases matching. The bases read TGTGCCAGCAGCTTAGTCGGACAGAACGAGCAGTACTTC. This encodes CASSLVGQNEQYF.